This TCR beta chain originates from a study of blood T cell repertoires in COVID-19. Overall study: The analysed material was cDNA or gDNA that came from T cells, B-cell-depleted T cells, or PBMCs.

The table came from immunoSEQ multiplex PCR; TCRdb's copy has only in-frame clones and leaves some out. The repertoire includes about 270,000 clones, about 88% of them detected once, and roughly 1.5% sits in the top ten. Germline lookup yields CDR1 SGHRS and CDR2 YFSETQ. Trimming pared 1 base from V and 7 bases from J, leaving 12 bases between. The CDR3 covers 14 residues. Seattle participants joined during active infection and were tracked over time. The chain carries TRBV5-1 and TRBJ1-5; D not certain. This clonotype was sampled from a human donor with COVID-19, enrolled during active disease. The donor label of this sample is uncertain. Material for sequencing was peripheral blood. CDR3 loop: CASSLTAAGQPQHF. In DNA, the CDR3 is TGCGCCAGCAGCTTGACAGCGGCAGGCCAGCCCCAGCATTTT.